This T cell receptor (beta chain) came from a study of CD8 T cells in ankylosing spondylitis. Overall study findings and caveats: Significantly higher representation of disease-linked clones was reported for matched ankylosing spondylitis synovial fluid. What seemed typical of ankylosing spondylitis blood was a TCR beta motif built from roughly eight highly homologous variants. In synovial fluid and blood from reactive arthritis, some motif variants were previously reported.

V lost 4 bases and J lost 4, with 18 bases in between. Germline CDR1 is MGHRA and CDR2 is YSYEKL. The CDR3 totals 16 residues. This clonotype was seen many times. Its cognate antigen is unknown. It was by quantitative 5'-RACE with molecular barcodes that TCR beta libraries were made. One entry per CDR3 protein, called by TCRdb with MiXCR from the 5' RACE reads. The table includes some 100,000 distinct CDR3 sequences, roughly 9% detected once. The receptor was derived from a male donor with ankylosing spondylitis. The rearrangement links TRBV4-1 to TRBJ2-3; possible D gene TRBD1, 5 bases. Sample: blood, either unsorted or a sorted T cell fraction (not recorded which). DNA for the CDR3: TGCGCCAGCAGCCTCTTGGCCAGGGTCGTAGCAGATACGCAGTATTTT. It translates to CASSLLARVVADTQYF.